These 26 T cell receptor beta chains share one sample of origin, sequenced in a study of naive and memory T cell subsets. Study-wide points: Possibly reflecting memory cells re-expressing CD45RA, a few larger clonotypes occurred in naive repertoires, especially CD8.

Both TRBC1 and TRBC2 were covered by a beta constant-region primer of two equimolar oligonucleotides. Ligated cDNA was amplified by four rounds of PCR with nested alpha and beta constant-region primers and SP2. Using its own MiXCR run on the UMI-ligation and nested PCR reads, TCRdb lists one record per CDR3 protein. The sample holds about 99,000 distinct CDR3 sequences, about 15% seen once. For these TCRs, the target antigens are not known. The specimen was naive CD8+ T cells from blood. The receptors shown here come from a human donor in good health.

This clonotype occurred a few times. This chain uses TRBV3-1 with TRBJ2-3; D is perhaps TRBD1 (6 bases). V shed 4 bases and J shed 3 bases, with 11 bases lying between them. Germline-derived CDR1 and CDR2 are LGHDT and YNNKEL (reference sequence). CDR3 length: 14 amino acids. DNA of the CDR3: TGTGCCAGCAGCCCTACAGGGTATACAGATACGCAGTATTTT. Its translation: CASSPTGYTDTQYF.

This clonotype turned up a few times. The rearrangement joins TRBV7-6 to TRBJ2-7, with 9 bases aligning to TRBD2. CDR1 SGHVS and CDR2 FNYEAQ come from the germline V gene. The CDR3 runs 17 residues. J gave up 5 bases and V 0 bases, and 11 bases lay outside the gene matches. CDR3 sequence (DNA): TGTGCCAGCAGCTTAGCGTCTAGCGGGAACCCTAGGGACGAGCAGTACTTC. Protein product: CASSLASSGNPRDEQYF.

This clonotype was counted between two and nine times. The chain links TRBV12-3 or TRBV12-4 to TRBJ2-1; D is uncertain. The ends were cut back, 6 bases at V and 15 bases at J, with 18 bases in the middle. This CDR3 is built from 12 residues. This CDR3 is CASRSDSPVSFF. CDR3 coding DNA: TGTGCCAGCAGGTCCGACTCCCCCGTTTCGTTCTTC.

This clonotype was seen a handful of times. The chain joins TRBV4-3 to TRBJ2-1; the D is unclear. The CDR3 runs to 12 residues. V was cut by 4 bases and J by 8 bases, with 9 bases left in between. The germline gives CDR1 LGHNA, CDR2 YSLEER. CDR3 sequence: CASSPRGDEQFF. The CDR3 nucleotides are TGCGCCAGCAGCCCCCGTGGGGATGAGCAGTTCTTC.

The chain has TRBV12-3 or TRBV12-4 and TRBJ2-7; no firm D call. CDR3 length equals 13 residues. The V and J ends lost 3 bases and 0 bases respectively, with 6 bases between them. In DNA, the CDR3 is TGTGCCAGCAGTTTTTCTATCTCCTACGAGCAGTACTTC. As protein: CASSFSISYEQYF.

The chain recombines TRBV14 with TRBJ2-7; 7 bases match TRBD1. The CDR3 sequence is 14 residues long. The J segment lost 4 bases and the V segment lost 0 bases, leaving 3 bases of the junction unmatched. Germline CDR1 and CDR2: SGHDN and FVKESK. In DNA form, the CDR3 reads TGTGCCAGCAGCCAAGAAAACAGGGGTTACGAGCAGTACTTC. Protein sequence: CASSQENRGYEQYF.

This clonotype was detected a few times. The V and J genes are TRBV29-1 and TRBJ2-7, with unresolved D. This CDR3 is built from 12 residues. Trimming shortened V by 3 bases and J by 3 bases, and 9 bases separated the two germline ends. Germline lookup yields CDR1 SQVTM and CDR2 ANQGSEA. The CDR3 sequence: CSVEDGYYEQYF. For the CDR3, the DNA is TGCAGCGTTGAGGATGGGTACTACGAGCAGTACTTC.

The V gene is TRBV12-3 or TRBV12-4, the J gene TRBJ2-7; D uncertain. Trimming cost V 4 bases and J 3 bases, with 7 bases left between them. This CDR3 has 12 residues. CDR3 region: CASSSSVYEQYF. The DNA of the CDR3 is TGTGCCAGCAGTTCCAGCGTCTACGAGCAGTACTTC.

The chain recombines TRBV12-3 or TRBV12-4 with TRBJ1-4; maybe TRBD1 (6 bases). CDR3 length equals 16 residues. V was cut by 5 bases and J by 5 bases, with 18 bases left in between. CDR3 loop: CASSPQGTQRNEKLFF. The CDR3 DNA sequence: TGTGCCAGCAGTCCGCAGGGGACACAACGCAATGAAAAACTGTTTTTT.

The gene calls are TRBV7-9 and TRBJ2-3; 13 positions match TRBD2. The junction had 3 bases not matched to a gene; V was cut back by 5 bases and J by 1 base. This CDR3 spans 16 amino acids. The germline V gene encodes CDR1 SEHNR and CDR2 FQNEAQ (reference sequence). The CDR3 sequence is CASSIGTSGGTDTQYF. In DNA form, the CDR3 reads TGTGCCAGCAGCATCGGGACTAGCGGGGGCACAGATACGCAGTATTTT.

The gene calls are TRBV12-3 or TRBV12-4 and TRBJ1-1; TRBD1 is a possible D gene (5 bases). Between the trimmed V and J ends, which lost 5 bases and 11 bases, there was a span of 18 bases. The CDR3 loop spans 13 amino acids. CDR3 region: CASSPPGPYGAFF. CDR3 nucleotide sequence: TGTGCCAGCAGTCCCCCAGGGCCATACGGGGCTTTCTTT.

This clonotype was recorded a few times. The V and J genes are TRBV7-9 and TRBJ2-5; D unresolved. Germline values: CDR1 SEHNR, CDR2 FQNEAQ (reference sequence). V lost 3 bases and J 2 bases, leaving 7 bases between the germline ends. The CDR3 extends over 13 amino acids. CDR3 DNA sequence: TGTGCCAGCAGCTTCCCCAGGCAAGAGACCCAGTACTTC. Its translation: CASSFPRQETQYF.

This clonotype was picked up a small number of times. The genes are TRBV9 and TRBJ2-1; 7 nucleotides agree with TRBD2. V dropped 7 bases and J dropped 7; count of bases not matched to a gene: 11. The germline gives CDR1 SGDLS, CDR2 YYNGEE. CDR3 length: 14 residues. The CDR3 spells CASDLRGSGNEQFF. CDR3 DNA: TGTGCCAGCGATCTTCGCGGGAGTGGGAATGAGCAGTTCTTC. The full variable domain, its missing parts supplied by reference TRBV9 and TRBJ2-1, is DSGVTQTPKHLITATGQRVTLRCSPRSGDLSVYWYQQSLDQGLQFLIQYYNGEERAKGNILERFSAQQFPDLHSELNLSSLELGDSALYFCASDLRGSGNEQFFGPGTRLTVL.

This clonotype was observed at least ten times. The V call is TRBV4-3, the J call TRBJ2-7; 9 bases agree with TRBD1. The germline V gene has CDR1 LGHNA and CDR2 YSLEER. V was pared by 3 bases and J by 1 base, with 4 bases of the junction left unmatched. The CDR3 covers 15 residues. This CDR3 reads CASSHPGTGSYEQYF. The CDR3 DNA reads TGCGCCAGCAGCCACCCTGGGACAGGGTCCTACGAGCAGTACTTC.

A word on this clonotype: The junction does not match germline at one end; this may be a read error. In DNA form, the CDR3 reads TGTACCAGCAGCTCAGGGGTTTGGCCCACCCAATACAATGAGCAGTTCTTC. Its translation is CTSSSGVWPTQYNEQFF. The chain couples TRBV7-9 to TRBJ2-1; D is perhaps TRBD1 (6 bases). The germline gives CDR1 SEHNR, CDR2 FQNEAQ (reference sequence). The CDR3 totals 17 residues.

This clonotype was seen a handful of times. The rearrangement links TRBV20-1 to TRBJ2-5; 14 nucleotides align to TRBD2. This CDR3 has 17 amino acids. V gave up 6 bases and J gave up 4 bases; unmatched junction bases: 13. Germline values: CDR1 DFQATT, CDR2 SNEGSKA (reference sequence). CDR3: CSAVGTSGRGIAETQYF. In DNA form, the CDR3 reads TGCAGTGCGGTCGGGACTAGCGGGAGAGGAATCGCAGAGACCCAGTACTTC.

This clonotype was found many times. The rearrangement links TRBV7-9 to TRBJ2-4, with D unresolved. V lost 5 bases and J lost 15, with 14 bases in between. Per germline, CDR1 SEHNR and CDR2 FQNEAQ (reference sequence). The CDR3 is 11 amino acids. The CDR3 protein is CASSGSGQAYF. The CDR3 DNA is TGTGCCAGCAGCGGATCCGGGCAGGCGTACTTC.

This clonotype was counted many times. V gene TRBV27 combines with J gene TRBJ2-3; D is undetermined. V lost 3 bases and J 0 bases, leaving 13 bases between the germline ends. The CDR3 runs to 16 residues. From germline, CDR1 is MNHEY and CDR2 SMNVEV (reference sequence). The CDR3 sequence: CASSFGSPSSTDTQYF. The DNA of the CDR3 is TGTGCCAGCAGTTTCGGATCTCCTTCTAGCACAGATACGCAGTATTTT.

A few counts support this clonotype. The rearrangement uses TRBV6-2 or TRBV6-3 and TRBJ2-1; D gene unclear. CDR3 length: 14 amino acids. V shed 4 bases and J shed 8 bases, with 15 bases lying between them. Per the germline V gene, CDR1 is MNHEY and CDR2 is SVGEGT. CDR3 residues: CASSSPTIIDEQFF. In DNA, the CDR3 is TGTGCCAGCAGTTCGCCAACTATAATCGATGAGCAGTTCTTC.

This clonotype occurred many times. The chain recombines TRBV5-6 with TRBJ1-4; no clear D. Trimming pared 3 bases from V and 5 bases from J, leaving 11 bases between. Per the germline V gene, CDR1 is SGHDT and CDR2 is YYEEEE. This CDR3 is built from 14 residues. CDR3 bases: TGTGCCAGCAGCTACGGGAACCGCAATGAAAAACTGTTTTTT. Its translation is CASSYGNRNEKLFF.

This chain links TRBV29-1 with TRBJ1-1; no clear D gene. V shed 3 bases and J shed 6 bases, with 17 bases lying between them. This CDR3 comprises 14 residues. Per the germline V gene, CDR1 is SQVTM and CDR2 is ANQGSEA. CDR3 protein: CSVDAGWDPAEAFF. CDR3 in DNA: TGCAGCGTTGACGCGGGTTGGGATCCCGCTGAAGCTTTCTTT.

Many counts were recorded for this clonotype. DNA of the CDR3: TGTGCCAGCAGCTTAGACCCGAACTATGGCTACACCTTC. This codes for CASSLDPNYGYTF. The rearrangement joins TRBV11-2 to TRBJ1-2; D is uncertain. Germline CDR1 reads SGHAT; CDR2 reads FQNNGV. The CDR3 spans 13 residues. Trimming removed 0 bases at V and 2 bases at J, with 4 bases between.

The chain recombines TRBV7-9 with TRBJ2-7; possibly TRBD1 for D (5 bases). Germline CDR1 reads SEHNR; CDR2 reads FQNEAQ (reference sequence). The length of the CDR3 is 12 residues. Trimming stripped 4 bases from V and 3 bases from J, with 7 bases between. CDR3 DNA: TGTGCCAGCAGCTGGGGCGGCTACGAGCAGTACTTC. Amino acid sequence: CASSWGGYEQYF.

The gene calls are TRBV9 and TRBJ2-3, with 9 positions matching TRBD2. The V gene's germline CDR1 is SGDLS and CDR2 YYNGEE. The CDR3 extends over 16 amino acids. J gave up 4 bases and V 2 bases, and 8 bases lay outside the gene matches. CDR3 residues: CASSVFSSGDPDTQYF. CDR3 nucleotides: TGTGCCAGCAGCGTTTTCTCTAGCGGGGATCCAGATACGCAGTATTTT.

Of note for this clonotype: A much more abundant neighbour one base away suggests this may be a read error. This CDR3 reads CANSYPGHDSYEQYF. CDR3 nucleotide sequence: TGTGCCAACAGTTACCCGGGACATGATTCCTACGAGCAGTACTTC. The chain uses TRBV6-6 and TRBJ2-7; possibly TRBD1 for D (6 bases). The CDR3 runs 15 residues. The germline V gene has CDR1 MNHNY and CDR2 SVGAGI (reference sequence).

This chain links TRBV5-6 with TRBJ2-7; a possible D gene is TRBD1 (6 bases). In germline, CDR1 is SGHDT, CDR2 YYEEEE. The CDR3 is 15 residues long. V shed 0 bases and J shed 0 bases, with 10 bases lying between them. In DNA, the CDR3 is TGTGCCAGCAGCTTGGCACAGGGTTACTCCTACGAGCAGTACTTC. This codes for CASSLAQGYSYEQYF. Together with reference TRBV5-6 and TRBJ2-7, the CDR3 gives the full variable domain: DAGVTQSPTHLIKTRGQQVTLRCSPKSGHDTVSWYQQALGQGPQFIFQYYEEEERQRGNFPDRFSGHQFPNYSSELNVNALLLGDSALYLCASSLAQGYSYEQYFGPGTRLTVT.